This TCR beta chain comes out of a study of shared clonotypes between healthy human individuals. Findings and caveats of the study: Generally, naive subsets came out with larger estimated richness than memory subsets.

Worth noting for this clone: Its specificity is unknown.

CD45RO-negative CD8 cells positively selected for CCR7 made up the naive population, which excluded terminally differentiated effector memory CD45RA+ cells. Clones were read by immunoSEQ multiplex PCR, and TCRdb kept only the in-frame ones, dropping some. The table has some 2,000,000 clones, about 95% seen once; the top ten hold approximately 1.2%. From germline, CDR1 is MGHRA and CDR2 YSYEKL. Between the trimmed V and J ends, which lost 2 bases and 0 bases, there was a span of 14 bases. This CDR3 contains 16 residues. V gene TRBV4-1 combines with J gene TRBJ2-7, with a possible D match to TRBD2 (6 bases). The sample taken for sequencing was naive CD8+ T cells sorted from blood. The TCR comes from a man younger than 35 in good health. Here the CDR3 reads CASSQLSGPGSYEQYF. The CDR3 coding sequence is TGCGCCAGCAGCCAACTAAGCGGGCCCGGCTCCTACGAGCAGTACTTC.